This T cell receptor beta chain was retrieved from a study of molecular identifiers for immune sequencing clone quantification (dated by TCRdb to the late 2010s). Regarding the study in general: For a replicate experiment, the RNA from either approximately 20,000 or 100,000 naive CD8 T cells was divided into five aliquots, and four of those aliquots went on to sequencing. CD8 T cells were used in a methods study to benchmark molecular-identifier clustering-based TCR repertoire sequencing (MIDCIRS) and TCR RNA copy counting.

Overall study results and their limits: When barcode sub-clustering was left out, chimeric consensus sequences inflated TCR diversity, with chimeras reaching as high as 47%. Modeling gave around 2.7 recovered TCR RNA copies per cell versus about 10 by digital PCR, implying approximately 30% capture efficiency. A single cell's worth of spiked-in Jurkat TCR RNA was reported detectable even among 850,000 to 1,000,000 naive CD8 T cells. Spiked-in Jurkat TCR RNA (around 9 copies' worth), which is not part of the donor repertoire, was contained in the naive libraries. In CMV-specific effector cells, clones with more than 20 RNA copies contained over 99% of molecules, whereas in naive cells such clones contained under 1% of molecules. The sizes of highly expanded clones could end up underestimated when identical TCR molecules share a barcode.

In this sample, this clonotype turned up many times. There is no known antigen for this receptor. There are no base qualities to consult, and no much larger clone falls within one base. Libraries of naive CD8 T cells were generated from roughly 20,000 to 1,000,000 sorted cells, with 10%, 30% or 50% of the purified RNA used. On a BD FACSAria II, naive CD8 T cells were FACS-sorted as CD8+CD4-CCR7+CD45RA+ and collected into RLT Plus buffer. To test detection sensitivity, Jurkat RNA equivalent to more than 8 TCR copies was spiked into samples of roughly 18,000-1,000,000 naive CD8 T cells. CD8 T cells were enriched with RosetteSep CD8+ T Cell Enrichment Cocktail and Ficoll-Paque, followed by ACK red cell lysis. Library creation used PCR. Sequenced using a NextSeq 500. Preparation of bulk TCR libraries followed a previously described approach, with the TCR primers listed in Table S5. The Qiagen AllPrep DNA/RNA kit was used to purify total RNA. Before analysis, reads from multiple sequencing runs of the same library were pooled. Per the source publication's procedure: Reads were retained only if their TCR constant sequence matched exactly, and those retained reads were trimmed to 150 nt and grouped according to their 12-nt molecular barcodes. Reads in each barcode group were sub-clustered using a 15% Levenshtein threshold, and a quality-weighted consensus sequence was built for each RNA molecule. Non-functional sequences were removed, as were lower-count sequences one edit away from another. Based on fitting two negative binomial distributions, any barcode sub-cluster with under 20% of the maximum read count was discarded. Clones were called with MiXCR by TCRdb after fastp trimmed the public reads at Q25, and only in-frame beta chains were retained. Rows with a matching CDR3 protein are joined into one entry that keeps the most common DNA and genes. The V and J calls reflect TCRdb's pipeline rather than the authors' work. This sample comprises roughly 90,000 distinct CDR3 sequences, around a quarter of them detected only once. Of the sample, about 0.73% is held by the ten largest clones.

From a lookup of the germline V gene, CDR1 and CDR2 are MNHEY and SVGAGI. Relative to germline, V is missing 0 bases and J is missing 6 bases, with 6 bases of the junction outside any gene match. The CDR3, cysteine through phenylalanine, is 16 amino acids long. The CDR3 DNA has 48 bases and is translated from base 1. The sequence came from a human donor in good health. Some libraries in this study had Jurkat cell RNA spiked in. The chain is made from TRBV6-5 and TRBJ2-1; 9 of the junction bases match TRBD2. The sample consisted of naive CD8+ T cells from blood, with Jurkat cell RNA spiked in. The cell subset or site label on this specimen signifies: FACS-sorted CD8+CD4-CCR7+CD45RA+ naive T cells. The CDR3 has the sequence CASSYSILAGTNEQFF. The base sequence is TGTGCCAGCAGTTACTCGATCCTAGCGGGAACCAATGAGCAGTTCTTC.